This T cell receptor beta chain was obtained from a study of T cell responses to AZD1222 COVID-19 vaccine. Clones were read by immunoSEQ multiplex PCR, and TCRdb kept only the in-frame ones, dropping some. The data show some 130,000 clones, approximately 91% seen once. Trimming left V 2 bases short and J 3 bases short, with 8 bases between. Germline V gives CDR1 SGHTS, CDR2 YDEGEE. This CDR3 has 14 amino acids. This sequence was found in an adult who received the AZD1222 COVID-19 vaccine. V and J are TRBV5-8 and TRBJ1-4; TRBD1 might be the D (6 bases). The sample consisted of peripheral blood, taken 28 days after the second AZD1222 dose. This chain's CDR3 is CASSFRTANEKLFF. The CDR3 coding sequence is TGTGCCAGCAGCTTCAGGACAGCTAATGAAAAACTGTTTTTT.